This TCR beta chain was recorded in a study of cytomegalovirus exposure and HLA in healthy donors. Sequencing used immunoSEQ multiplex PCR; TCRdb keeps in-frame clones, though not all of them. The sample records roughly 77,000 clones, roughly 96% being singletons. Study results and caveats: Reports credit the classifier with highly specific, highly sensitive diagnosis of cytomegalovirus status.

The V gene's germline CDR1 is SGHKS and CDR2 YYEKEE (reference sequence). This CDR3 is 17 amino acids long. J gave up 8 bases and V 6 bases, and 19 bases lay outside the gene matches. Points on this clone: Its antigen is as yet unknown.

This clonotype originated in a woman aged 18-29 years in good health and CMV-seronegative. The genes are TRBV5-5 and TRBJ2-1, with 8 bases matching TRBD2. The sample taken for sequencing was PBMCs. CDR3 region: CASTGSYREGPGYEQFF. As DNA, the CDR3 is TGTGCCAGCACAGGGAGTTACCGGGAGGGCCCGGGTTATGAGCAGTTCTTC.